This T cell receptor (beta chain) emerged from a study of blood T cell repertoires in COVID-19. Study background: COVID-19 samples collected from the United States, Italy and Spain covered acute and convalescent phases. PBMCs, B-cell-depleted T cells, or T cells provided the cDNA or gDNA that made up the material.

In the original processing: Nucleated cell counts were estimated from reference gene primer amplification. Sequencing used immunoSEQ multiplex PCR; TCRdb keeps in-frame clones, though not all of them. Clonal size and the V and J genes are those of that table, whereas D and trimming came from the DNA. The repertoire includes some 200,000 clones, 86% of them detected once, and 2% to 2.5% sits in the top ten. For this clone: The junction does not match germline at one end; this may be a read error.

Germline loops: CDR1 DFQATT, CDR2 SNEGSKA (reference sequence). CDR3 length equals 9 residues. The source material was peripheral blood. V usage is TRBV20-1 and J usage is TRBJ1-2; D is perhaps TRBD1 (5 bases). The source of this sequence is a woman aged 45-65 years with acute or convalescent COVID-19. The CDR3 loop is CSPGGGSAF. The CDR3 coding sequence is TGCAGTCCTGGGGGGGGAAGCGCCTTC.